The 2 T cell receptor beta chains presented below share a single source sample, sequenced in a study of blood T cell repertoires in COVID-19. Libraries were prepared by immunoSEQ multiplex PCR; TCRdb keeps only in-frame clonotypes and omits some of them. In the table there are some 350,000 clones, 80% to 90% of which are singletons. Sequences were obtained from peripheral blood. Receptors originate from a man aged 30-40 years with active or convalescent COVID-19.

V is TRBV3-1 (or the pseudogene TRBV3-2) and J is TRBJ2-3, with TRBD2 identical over 8 bases. The germline CDR1 and CDR2 sequences are LGHDT and YNNKEL (reference sequence). The CDR3 is 14 residues long. V shed 4 bases, J shed 4 bases, and the junction held 4 bases outside the gene matches. CDR3 region: CASSLGRGADTQYF. DNA of the CDR3: TGTGCCAGCAGCCTCGGGCGGGGGGCAGATACGCAGTATTTT.

The chain links TRBV10-3 to TRBJ1-1; 7 bases map to TRBD1. Germline loops: CDR1 ENHRY, CDR2 SYGVKD. The CDR3 runs to 14 residues. The J segment lost 4 bases and the V segment lost 2 bases, leaving 4 bases of the junction unmatched. The CDR3 nucleotides are TGTGCCATCAGTGAGGACAGGGAGGTCACTGAAGCTTTCTTT. This sequence encodes CAISEDREVTEAFF.